Listed here is a single T cell receptor beta chain. Its antigen is still unknown. At one of its ends the junction is not consistent with the germline gene, which may arise from a read error. Germline V gene data show CDR1 as SGHRS and CDR2 as YFSETQ. CDR3 length: 12 residues. In making TCR cDNA, 5'RACE template switching added a universal primer site and UMIs to it. TCRdb fed the 5' RACE reads into MiXCR, producing one record per CDR3 protein. The profile shows about 320,000 distinct CDR3 sequences, around 6.8% of them singletons. The record originates from a study of T cells after yellow fever vaccination. About the research overall: Low-cell-number fractions underwent preparation using SMART-Seq v4 Ultra Low Input. Whole-study results and caveats: Post-booster samples contained most primary-vaccination clones (about 95% CD4, around 89% CD8).

The starting material was PBMCs, obtained approximately 40 days after the first yellow fever vaccination. This TCR was recovered from a man aged 18 to 35 who received the YFV17D yellow fever vaccine. The chain couples TRBV5-1 to TRBJ2-7; 7 bases line up with TRBD1. CDR3 protein: CTSSGQKYEQYF. The CDR3 DNA sequence: TGCACCAGCTCGGGACAGAAATACGAGCAGTACTTC.